A single sample gave rise to the 10 T cell receptor beta chains below, sequenced in a study of T cell repertoires in cytomegalovirus infection. One entry per CDR3 protein, called by TCRdb with MiXCR from the reads. The sample carries some 600,000 distinct CDR3 sequences, 24% recorded once. The sample was CD8+ T cells from PBMCs. The receptor source for this set is a human donor in good health (CMV status not recorded). Some clones in this sample may be carry-over from other donors' samples.

This clonotype was detected a few times. The J gene is TRBJ2-3, the V gene TRBV10-3; either TRBD1 or TRBD2 may fit D (5 bases each). This CDR3 region has 16 residues. The V end lost 0 bases, the J end lost 5 bases, and 15 bases lay between the germline ends. The germline V gene encodes CDR1 ENHRY and CDR2 SYGVKD. This CDR3 reads CAISESAGTGQDTQYF. CDR3 nucleotides: TGTGCCATCAGTGAGTCGGCAGGGACGGGGCAAGATACGCAGTATTTT.

This clonotype was recorded at least ten times. The rearrangement uses TRBV27 and TRBJ2-4; D may be TRBD1 (6 bases). Trimming cost V 3 bases and J 8 bases, with 14 bases left between them. Germline lookup yields CDR1 MNHEY and CDR2 SMNVEV (reference sequence). The CDR3 runs to 14 residues. The CDR3 DNA reads as TGTGCCAGCAGTTTCCTACAGGGTGAACACATTCAGTACTTC. Translated: CASSFLQGEHIQYF.

This clonotype was detected only a few times. This chain links TRBV5-6 with TRBJ2-1; TRBD1 aligns across 7 bases. Germline CDR1 and CDR2: SGHDT and YYEEEE. Trimming removed 4 bases from V and 8 bases from J; junction bases left unmatched: 9. The CDR3 is made up of 14 amino acids. The DNA of the CDR3 is TGTGCCAGCAGCCGAGAACAGGGGTTACATGAGCAGTTCTTC. This gives the protein CASSREQGLHEQFF.

V gene TRBV29-1 combines with J gene TRBJ2-3, with D uncertain. Trimming removed 3 bases at V and 4 bases at J, with 8 bases between. The CDR3 has 12 residues. CDR1 is SQVTM and CDR2 is ANQGSEA in the germline V gene. Here the CDR3 reads CSVDQEADTQYF. The CDR3 DNA reads as TGCAGCGTTGACCAAGAAGCAGATACGCAGTATTTT.

This clonotype has a count of ten or more. V gene TRBV7-8 combines with J gene TRBJ1-4; a weak D match, TRBD1 (6 bases). The germline V and J ends were trimmed by 4 bases and 3 bases, with 12 bases remaining between them. Germline loops: CDR1 SGHVS, CDR2 FQNEAQ. The CDR3 runs 15 residues. CDR3 protein: CASSSADSPNEKLFF. The CDR3 DNA follows: TGTGCCAGCAGCTCAGCGGACAGTCCTAATGAAAAACTGTTTTTT.

This clonotype appeared many times. V usage is TRBV7-2 and J usage is TRBJ2-5; TRBD1 is a possible D gene (5 bases). The CDR3 runs 15 residues. Germline CDR1 SGHTA, CDR2 FQGNSA. Trimming cost V 5 bases and J 5 bases, with 18 bases left between them. The CDR3 nucleotides read TGTGCCAGCAGCCTGGCCTCAGGGTCATTCGAGACCCAGTACTTC. Protein sequence: CASSLASGSFETQYF. Looking up the rest from reference TRBV7-2 and TRBJ2-5 gives the full variable domain: GAGVSQSPSNKVTEKGKDVELRCDPISGHTALYWYRQSLGQGLEFLIYFQGNSAPDKSGLPSDRFSAERTGGSVSTLTIQRTQQEDSAVYLCASSLASGSFETQYFGPGTRLLVL.

The rearrangement joins TRBV28 to TRBJ2-7; 8 bases are shared with TRBD1. The V and J ends lost 2 bases and 1 base, in that order; junction bases with no gene match: 7. CDR3 length: 16 amino acids. Germline-derived CDR1 and CDR2 are MDHEN and SYDVKM. CDR3 in DNA: TGTGCCAGCAGTTTAGGGCCAGGGGGCTATTCCTACGAGCAGTACGTC. This translates into CASSLGPGGYSYEQYV.

This clonotype came up a few times. The chain uses TRBV12-3 or TRBV12-4 and TRBJ1-1, with TRBD1 as a possible D gene (5 bases). The CDR3 totals 12 residues. V lost 6 bases to trimming and J lost 3 bases, with 8 bases between them. CDR3 DNA sequence: TGTGCCAGCAGATGGGGGGACACTGAAGCTTTCTTT. Translation gives CASRWGDTEAFF.

The V call is TRBV7-9, the J call TRBJ1-2; D not certain. The CDR3 has 13 amino acids. The V and J ends lost 3 bases and 4 bases respectively, with 9 bases between them. Germline V gives CDR1 SEHNR, CDR2 FQNEAQ (reference sequence). The CDR3 region has the DNA TGTGCCAGCAGCTTTCCGGGGTCCTATGGCTACACCTTC. It codes for CASSFPGSYGYTF.

The chain is built from TRBV19 and TRBJ1-6; 9 nucleotides match TRBD1. Germline V CDR1 and CDR2: LNHDA, SQIVND (reference sequence). V trimming: 10 bases; J trimming: 9 bases; junction bases outside the gene matches: 7. CDR3 size: 13 residues. Here the CDR3 reads CATRDREGSPLHF. Here the CDR3 DNA reads TGTGCCACCCGGGACAGGGAAGGTTCACCCCTCCACTTT.